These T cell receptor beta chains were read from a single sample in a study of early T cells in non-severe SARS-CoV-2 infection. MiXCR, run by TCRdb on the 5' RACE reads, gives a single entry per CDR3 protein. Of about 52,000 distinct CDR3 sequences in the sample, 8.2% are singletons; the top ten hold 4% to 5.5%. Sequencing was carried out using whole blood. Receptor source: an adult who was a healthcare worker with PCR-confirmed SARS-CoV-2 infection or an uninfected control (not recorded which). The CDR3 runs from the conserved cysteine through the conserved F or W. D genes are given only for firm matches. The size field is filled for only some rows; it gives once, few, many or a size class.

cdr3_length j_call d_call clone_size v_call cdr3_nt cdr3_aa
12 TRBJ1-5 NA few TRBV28 TGTGCCAGCAGTCCCCCCGACCGGCCCCAGCATTTT CASSPPDRPQHF
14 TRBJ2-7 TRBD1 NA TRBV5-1 TGCGCCAGCAGCTCAAAGACAGGGCGAAACGAGCAGTACTTC CASSSKTGRNEQYF
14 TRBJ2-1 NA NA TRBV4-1 TGCGCCAGCAGCCAACCCCGCAGGGGCCAGACGCCGTTCTTC CASSQPRRGQTPFF
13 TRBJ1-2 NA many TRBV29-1 TGCAGCGTTGAAGATCAGGGCCGCTATGGCTACACCTTC CSVEDQGRYGYTF
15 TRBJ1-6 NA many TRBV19 TGTGCCAGTAGTCCCACGGGACGCTCCGATTCACCCCTCCACTTT CASSPTGRSDSPLHF
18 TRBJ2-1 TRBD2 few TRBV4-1 TGCGCCAGCAGCCAAGGGCTCTCAGCGGGAGGGCCCTACAATGAGCAGTTCTTC CASSQGLSAGGPYNEQFF
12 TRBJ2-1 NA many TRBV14 TGTGCCAGCAGGGGATGGAGCGATGAGCAGTTCTTC CASRGWSDEQFF
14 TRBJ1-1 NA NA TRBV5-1 TGCGCCAGCAGCTCCAGCGTAGGGAACACTGAAGCTTTCTTT CASSSSVGNTEAFF
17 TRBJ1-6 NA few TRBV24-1 TGTGCCACCAGCTCCGGGACACTTGCCTTACGGGAATCACCCCTCCACTTT CATSSGTLALRESPLHF
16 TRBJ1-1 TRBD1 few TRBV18 TGTGCCAGCTCACCAACCGGGACAGGGGGCGGAACTGAAGCTTTCTTT CASSPTGTGGGTEAFF
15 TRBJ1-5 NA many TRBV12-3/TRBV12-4 TGTGCCAGCAGTCCCCTATCTGGGGGCGATCAGCCCCAGCATTTT CASSPLSGGDQPQHF
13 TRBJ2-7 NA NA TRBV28 TGTGCCTCAGCATCGTCGGGAAACTACGAGCAGTACTTC CASASSGNYEQYF
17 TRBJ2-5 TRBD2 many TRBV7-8 TGTGCCAGCAGCTTAAGGCCGCGGGAGTACGAGGAAGAGACCCAGTACTTC CASSLRPREYEEETQYF
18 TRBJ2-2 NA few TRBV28 TGTGCCAGCAGTTTACCTGCTTTTGCTGCTGCGAACACCGGGGAGCTGTTTTTT CASSLPAFAAANTGELFF
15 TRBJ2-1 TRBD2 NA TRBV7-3 TGTGCCAGCAGCCTGACTAGCGGAGCCTACAATGAGCAGTTCTTC CASSLTSGAYNEQFF
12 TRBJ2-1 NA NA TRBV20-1 TGCAGTGCTAGTTTTGGAGGGGATGAGCAGTTCTTC CSASFGGDEQFF
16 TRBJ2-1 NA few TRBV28 TGTGCCAGCAGTTTACAGGAAGGGCCTCCCTACAATGAGCAGTTCTTC CASSLQEGPPYNEQFF
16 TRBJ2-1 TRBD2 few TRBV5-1 TGCGCCAGCACTGATGCGACTAGCGGGGTTTACAATGAGCAGTTCTTC CASTDATSGVYNEQFF
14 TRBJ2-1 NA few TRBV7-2 TGTGCCAGCAGCTTAACGTTGTTGAACAATGAGCAGTTCTTC CASSLTLLNNEQFF
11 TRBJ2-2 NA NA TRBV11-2 TGTGCCAGCGCCGAGCTCCGGGAGCTGTTTTTT CASAELRELFF
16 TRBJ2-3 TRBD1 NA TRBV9 TGTGCCAGCAGCGTGGGGGACAGGTTTTTTGCAGATACGCAGTATTTT CASSVGDRFFADTQYF
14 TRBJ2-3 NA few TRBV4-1 TGCGCCAGCAGCCAAGATTCCCCTCTAGATACGCAGTATTTT CASSQDSPLDTQYF
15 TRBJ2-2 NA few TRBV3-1 TGTGCCAGCAGCCAAGAGGGGGCAAGGAGTGGGGAGCTGTTTTTT CASSQEGARSGELFF
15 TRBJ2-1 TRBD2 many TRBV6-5 TGTGCCAGCCTCGAGGTCGGCGGGAGCCACAATGAGCAGTTCTTC CASLEVGGSHNEQFF